These 8 T cell receptor beta chains were all obtained from the same sample, sequenced in a study of shared clonotypes between healthy human individuals (dated by TCRdb to the early 2020s). CD8 naive samples were obtained by positive selection for CCR7 among CD45RO-negative cells, yielding a CD45RA+CCR7+ population from which TemRA cells were excluded. Library preparation used the immunoSEQ multiplex PCR assay. In its TCRdb copy, this immuneACCESS table keeps in-frame sequences only and misses some clones. Where compared with another copy, unresolved V genes explain less than half of these, and the others have no known cause. Counted in this sample were about 680,000 clones; 90% to 95% of them appeared once. Approximately 24% of the sample is taken by the ten largest. The sequencing sample was made of naive CD8+ T cells sorted from blood. This sample's cell subset or site label indicates: CD45RA+CCR7+. These receptors all come from a man aged 25 to 45 in good health.

The V gene is TRBV7-9, the J gene TRBJ2-3; D unresolved. V was cut by 6 bases and J by 0 bases, with 10 bases left in between. The CDR3 has 14 amino acids. CDR1 and CDR2 from the germline V gene are SEHNR and FQNEAQ (reference sequence). The CDR3 reads CASSLRASTDTQYF. The CDR3 DNA follows: TGTGCCAGCAGTTTAAGAGCTAGCACAGATACGCAGTATTTT.

J is TRBJ2-3 and V is TRBV18; D unresolved. V was shortened by 3 bases and J by 2 bases, with 6 bases between the two germline ends. The CDR3 is 13 residues long. Germline V lookup: CDR1 KGHSH, CDR2 LQKENI. The CDR3 is CASSPTITDTQYF. CDR3 nucleotide sequence: TGTGCCAGCTCACCGACGATCACAGATACGCAGTATTTT.

The chain carries TRBV7-6 and TRBJ2-3; 7 nucleotides agree with TRBD2. Germline CDR1 and CDR2: SGHVS and FNYEAQ. The length of the CDR3 is 13 residues. V was pared by 2 bases and J by 5 bases, with 1 base of the junction left unmatched. In DNA, the CDR3 is TGTGCCAGCAGCTTATTAGCGGGAGATACGCAGTATTTT. This translates into CASSLLAGDTQYF.

For this clone: Other DNA variants within this sample encode the same CDR3. The V gene is TRBV7-8, the J gene TRBJ2-1; weak D call: TRBD2 (5 bases). V dropped 1 base and J dropped 6 bases, with 7 bases sitting between them. CDR3 length: 13 residues. The germline V gene encodes CDR1 SGHVS and CDR2 FQNEAQ. The CDR3 region has the DNA TGTGCCAGCAGCTTAGGGGGAGTCAATGAGCAGTTCTTC. It codes for CASSLGGVNEQFF.

The CDR3 DNA sequence: TGTGCCAGCAGTCCGCAGTCCTACGAGCAGTACTTC. Its translation: CASSPQSYEQYF. The genes are TRBV6-1 and TRBJ2-7; no firm D call. Trimming removed 5 bases at V and 1 base at J, with 6 bases between. The germline gives CDR1 MNHNS, CDR2 SASEGT. The CDR3 has 12 amino acids.

This clone has only one observation. The chain uses TRBV7-9 and TRBJ2-7; 8 bases line up with TRBD1. Germline values: CDR1 SEHNR, CDR2 FQNEAQ (reference sequence). The CDR3 sequence is 15 residues long. Losses at the gene ends were 5 bases for V and 2 bases for J; bases not matched to a gene: 8. The CDR3, as DNA: TGTGCCAGCAGCAAAGCCGGGACAGGAGCCTACGAGCAGTACTTC. It codes for CASSKAGTGAYEQYF.

The chain uses TRBV7-6 and TRBJ2-1; D might be TRBD1 or TRBD2, each matching 5 bases. The CDR3 is made up of 16 amino acids. Deletions cut 2 bases from V and 2 bases from J, with 13 bases between. CDR1 is SGHVS, CDR2 FNYEAQ, per germline. CDR3 sequence: CASSLWAGSPYNEQFF. The CDR3 region has the DNA TGTGCCAGCAGCTTATGGGCAGGGAGCCCCTACAATGAGCAGTTCTTC.

In the case of this clone: Other DNA variants within this sample encode the same CDR3. This sequence joins TRBV27 and TRBJ2-7, with 8 bases aligning to TRBD1. CDR1 is MNHEY, CDR2 SMNVEV, per germline (reference sequence). V shed 3 bases, J shed 3 bases, and the junction held 4 bases outside the gene matches. The CDR3 extends over 14 amino acids. This chain's CDR3 is CASSFGQGNYEQYF. CDR3 nucleotide sequence: TGTGCCAGCAGTTTCGGACAGGGAAACTACGAGCAGTACTTC.